The 27 T cell receptor beta chains in this list originate from one sample, sequenced in a study of metastatic and nonmetastatic thyroid tumors. No treatment of any kind had been given to any patient before thyroid surgery. TCRdb reprocessed the PCR reads using MiXCR. The sample lists 25,000 to 35,000 clones, about a tenth seen once, with roughly a sixth in the top ten. The sequenced sample consisted of blood. These receptors originate from a female donor with papillary thyroid cancer or a benign thyroid nodule (not recorded which). Some clones in this sample may be carry-over from other donors' samples.

This clone was observed a few times. The same CDR3 is also encoded by other DNA sequences in this sample. The chain uses TRBV5-1 and TRBJ1-1; 9 positions agree with TRBD1. Germline CDR1 and CDR2: SGHRS and YFSETQ. The V segment lost 4 bases and the J segment 2 bases; nucleotides outside the gene matches: 24. The CDR3 length is 21 residues. For the CDR3, the DNA is TGCGCCAGCAGCCCACGGTGGGACAGGGATGGATCGCAAGTGATAAACACTGAAGCTTTCTTT. Amino acid sequence: CASSPRWDRDGSQVINTEAFF.

This clone showed up many times. The J gene is TRBJ2-5, the V gene TRBV10-2; 10 bases map to TRBD1. Germline CDR1 is WSHSY and CDR2 is SAAADI. This CDR3 spans 13 amino acids. V lost 4 bases to trimming and J lost 4 bases; unmatched junction nucleotides: 0. The CDR3 spells CASSGDRGETQYF. In DNA form, the CDR3 reads TGCGCCAGCAGTGGGGACAGGGGAGAGACCCAGTACTTC.

This clone appeared a few times. The chain employs TRBV6-2 or TRBV6-3 and TRBJ2-7, with 9 nucleotides matching TRBD1. CDR1 and CDR2 (germline): MNHEY, SVGEGT. This CDR3 contains 15 residues. V lost 4 bases to trimming and J lost 3 bases; unmatched junction nucleotides: 7. This chain's CDR3 is CASSSSDRGIYEQYF. The CDR3 DNA is TGTGCCAGCAGTTCCTCGGACAGGGGAATCTACGAGCAGTACTTC.

Many counts were recorded for this clone. The chain employs TRBV19 and TRBJ1-2; D may be TRBD1 (6 bases). Trimming left V 7 bases short and J 8 bases short, with 11 bases between. Germline lookup yields CDR1 LNHDA and CDR2 SQIVND (reference sequence). The length of the CDR3 is 11 residues. This CDR3 is CASNGQTGYTF. In DNA, the CDR3 is TGTGCCAGTAACGGACAGACCGGCTACACCTTC.

This clone was picked up many times. This CDR3 is CASSPHQIPGQGNEQYF. CDR3 bases: TGTGCCAGCTCACCGCATCAAATTCCGGGACAGGGGAACGAGCAGTACTTC. The chain joins TRBV18 to TRBJ2-7; 10 bases are shared with TRBD1. Germline-derived CDR1 and CDR2 are KGHSH and LQKENI. With V trimmed by 3 bases and J by 5 bases, 13 bases remained unmatched. The CDR3 sequence is 17 residues long.

Ten or more counts support this clone. The CDR3 bases are TGTGCCAGCTCACCTGTAGGACAGGGGTACTATGGCTACACCTTC. As protein: CASSPVGQGYYGYTF. The chain uses TRBV18 and TRBJ1-2, with 9 bases aligning to TRBD1. The CDR3 spans 15 residues. Losses at the gene ends were 3 bases for V and 3 bases for J; bases not matched to a gene: 5. Germline CDR1 reads KGHSH; CDR2 reads LQKENI.

This rearrangement joins TRBV3-1 to TRBJ1-1; the D gene is possibly TRBD1 (5 bases). Germline V gives CDR1 LGHDT, CDR2 YNNKEL (reference sequence). Trimming removed 6 bases from V and 1 base from J, with 15 bases in between. The CDR3 loop spans 15 amino acids. CDR3 in DNA: TGTGCCAGCAGTTCCATTTCCGGGGGGAACACTGAAGCTTTCTTT. This encodes CASSSISGGNTEAFF.

A note on this clone: At one boundary the junction diverges from the germline segment, which might be a read error. This chain links TRBV19 with TRBJ2-7; the D is unclear. The germline gives CDR1 LNHDA, CDR2 SQIVND (reference sequence). The CDR3 runs 15 residues. The DNA for the CDR3 is TGTGTCAGTAGTATTCGGGCAGAGCCCACCTACGGGCAGTACTTC. Translation: CVSSIRAEPTYGQYF.

The V and J genes are TRBV19 and TRBJ1-4; D perhaps matches TRBD1 (6 bases). CDR3 length: 15 residues. Germline CDR1 is LNHDA and CDR2 is SQIVND (reference sequence). The ends were cut back, 0 bases at V and 8 bases at J, with 13 bases in the middle. CDR3: CASSIEGSGDEKLFF. CDR3 nucleotide sequence: TGTGCCAGTAGTATAGAAGGGTCAGGGGACGAAAAACTGTTTTTT.

This clone came up many times. This sequence joins TRBV25-1 and TRBJ1-1; D is undetermined. The germline gives CDR1 MGHDK, CDR2 SYGVNS. The CDR3 has 13 residues. V lost 1 base, J lost 8 bases, and 11 bases lay in between. Written as DNA, the CDR3 is TGTGCCAGCAGTGAATCTGAAATCCGGGAAGCTTTCTTT. Protein: CASSESEIREAFF.

This clone was found many times. The chain uses TRBV3-1 and TRBJ1-1, with TRBD1 as a possible D gene (6 bases). Deletions cut 5 bases from V and 0 bases from J, with 10 bases between. The V gene's germline CDR1 is LGHDT and CDR2 YNNKEL (reference sequence). There are 14 residues in the CDR3. The chain's CDR3 is CASSYRELNTEAFF. In DNA, the CDR3 is TGTGCCAGCAGCTACAGGGAACTGAACACTGAAGCTTTCTTT.

In its sample, this clone was seen many times. This chain links TRBV9 with TRBJ2-3; no definite D call. The germline CDR1 and CDR2 sequences are SGDLS and YYNGEE. This CDR3 has 14 amino acids. Trimming removed 3 bases from V and 2 bases from J, with 10 bases in between. As DNA, the CDR3 is TGTGCCAGCAGCGCCTCGGCTCCCACAGATACGCAGTATTTT. Protein sequence: CASSASAPTDTQYF. Based on the CDR3 plus reference TRBV9 and TRBJ2-3, the full variable domain is DSGVTQTPKHLITATGQRVTLRCSPRSGDLSVYWYQQSLDQGLQFLIQYYNGEERAKGNILERFSAQQFPDLHSELNLSSLELGDSALYFCASSASAPTDTQYFGPGTRLTVL.

This clone came up many times. V is TRBV5-1 and J is TRBJ1-5; TRBD1 is a possible D gene (5 bases). The CDR3 has 14 residues. Germline V gene sequence: CDR1 SGHRS, CDR2 YFSETQ. Trimming removed 4 bases from V and 5 bases from J, with 13 bases in between. The CDR3 reads CASSLDGAYQPQHF. The CDR3 DNA reads as TGCGCCAGCAGCCTAGACGGGGCATATCAGCCCCAGCATTTT. The full variable domain, its missing parts supplied by reference TRBV5-1 and TRBJ1-5, is KAGVTQTPRYLIKTRGQQVTLSCSPISGHRSVSWYQQTPGQGLQFLFEYFSETQRNKGNFPGRFSGRQFSNSRSEMNVSTLELGDSALYLCASSLDGAYQPQHFGDGTRLSIL.

With respect to this clone: This may stem from a read error, because a much larger clone lies one nucleotide away. This rearrangement joins TRBV20-1 to TRBJ2-1, with D possibly being TRBD2 (6 bases). The CDR3 contains 14 residues. In germline, CDR1 is DFQATT, CDR2 SNEGSKA (reference sequence). CDR3 nucleotide sequence: TGCAGTGCTAGGGAGGGAAAACTTCGCGAGGAGCATTTCTTC. Translated, it gives CSAREGKLREEHFF.

This clone was found a few times. No conserved phenylalanine or tryptophan ends this CDR3, so it is likely a read error. This sequence joins TRBV12-3 or TRBV12-4 and TRBJ1-6; D might be TRBD1 (6 bases). The CDR3 is 14 residues long. Trimming left V 3 bases short and J 7 bases short, with 10 bases between. The DNA for the CDR3 is TGTGCCAGCAGTTTGGGGCAGGGGAATTCACCCCTCCACTTG. Protein product: CASSLGQGNSPLHL.

The genes are TRBV30 and TRBJ2-1; 12 bases agree with TRBD2. Germline CDR1 GTSNPN, CDR2 SVGIG (reference sequence). V shed 5 bases and J 9 bases; nucleotides not matched to a gene: 8. The CDR3 extends over 14 amino acids. The CDR3 region is CAWCGLAGLGEQFF. The CDR3 DNA follows: TGTGCCTGGTGCGGACTAGCGGGATTGGGTGAGCAGTTCTTC.

This clone was found many times. CDR3 DNA sequence: TGCGCCAGCAGCGGACCGGGACTAGCCTACGAGCAGTACTTC. Translation gives CASSGPGLAYEQYF. This chain connects TRBV5-1 to TRBJ2-7, with 8 bases lining up with TRBD2. The germline V gene encodes CDR1 SGHRS and CDR2 YFSETQ. This CDR3 contains 14 residues. J gave up 2 bases and V 4 bases, and 5 bases lay outside the gene matches. Based on the CDR3 plus reference TRBV5-1 and TRBJ2-7, the full variable domain is KAGVTQTPRYLIKTRGQQVTLSCSPISGHRSVSWYQQTPGQGLQFLFEYFSETQRNKGNFPGRFSGRQFSNSRSEMNVSTLELGDSALYLCASSGPGLAYEQYFGPGTRLTVT.

The chain recombines TRBV12-3 or TRBV12-4 with TRBJ2-1; 12 positions match TRBD2. The CDR3 has 18 amino acids. V gave up 7 bases and J gave up 9 bases; unmatched junction bases: 19. The DNA of the CDR3 is TGTGCCAGCATGGGGGCTAGCGGGAGGGCCCACCCACTACGTGAGCAGTTCTTC. Translated, it gives CASMGASGRAHPLREQFF.

A few counts support this clone. This chain connects TRBV6-1 to TRBJ1-5; D gene unclear. V lost 4 bases to trimming and J lost 0 bases, with 7 bases between them. The V gene's germline CDR1 is MNHNS and CDR2 SASEGT. The CDR3 runs to 14 residues. The CDR3 nucleotides read TGTGCCAGCAGTGGGATCTATAGCAATCAGCCCCAGCATTTT. Its translation is CASSGIYSNQPQHF.

This clone was observed at least ten times. One base away lies a much larger clone, so this may be a sequencing read error. The CDR3 protein is CASSSGSSRGTEAFF. CDR3 DNA: TGTGCCAGCAGCTCAGGCTCGTCGAGGGGGACTGAAGCTTTCTTT. The chain joins TRBV7-8 to TRBJ1-1, with D maybe TRBD1 (6 bases). The V end lost 4 bases, the J end lost 5 bases, and 17 bases lay between the germline ends. CDR1 is SGHVS, CDR2 FQNEAQ, per germline. The CDR3 length is 15 residues.

The rearrangement joins TRBV2 to TRBJ2-5, with D maybe TRBD2 (6 bases). CDR1 and CDR2 from the germline V gene are SNHLY and FYNNEI. V was clipped by 8 bases and J by 4 bases, with 14 bases between them. The CDR3 runs 13 residues. The CDR3 loop is CASRGTLLETQYF. DNA of the CDR3: TGTGCCAGCCGCGGGACTTTATTAGAGACCCAGTACTTC.

The CDR3 here is CASSPRTGDSGNTIYF. DNA of the CDR3: TGTGCCAGCAGCCCGCGGACAGGGGACTCTGGAAACACCATATATTTT. This chain joins TRBV11-1 and TRBJ1-3; 9 bases fit TRBD1. The CDR3 loop spans 16 amino acids. V was clipped by 5 bases and J by 0 bases; unmatched bases: 5. Germline CDR1 and CDR2: SGHAT and FQDESV (reference sequence).

The chain employs TRBV28 and TRBJ2-7, with 7 bases fitting TRBD2. V lost 7 bases and J lost 5; bases outside the gene matches: 8. This CDR3 has 13 residues. Germline loops: CDR1 MDHEN, CDR2 SYDVKM. The CDR3 region has the DNA TGTGCCAGCAAGGCTAGCGGAGAGGACGAGCAGTACTTC. Residues: CASKASGEDEQYF.

In its sample, this clone was seen a few times. This chain joins TRBV6-1 and TRBJ2-2, with D possibly called TRBD1 or TRBD2 (5 bases each). The germline V and J ends were trimmed by 9 bases and 7 bases, with 21 bases remaining between them. CDR1 and CDR2 from the germline V gene are MNHNS and SASEGT. The CDR3 extends over 15 amino acids. The CDR3 sequence: CASTHGTVPHGELFF. Here the CDR3 DNA reads TGTGCCAGTACCCACGGGACGGTCCCCCACGGGGAGCTGTTTTTT.

The chain is built from TRBV10-1 and TRBJ1-6; a weak D match, TRBD1 (6 bases). The V gene lost 0 bases and the J gene lost 9 bases, with 15 bases spanning the gap. There are 16 residues in the CDR3. Germline assignment: CDR1 WNHNN and CDR2 SYGVQD (reference sequence). The CDR3 is CASSESGAGVSSPLHF. CDR3 nucleotide sequence: TGCGCCAGCAGTGAGTCTGGGGCAGGGGTAAGTTCACCCCTCCACTTT.

This clone was detected many times. The V and J genes are TRBV28 and TRBJ1-5; D is possibly TRBD1 (5 bases). V was shortened by 2 bases and J by 4 bases, with 21 bases between the two germline ends. The CDR3 runs to 18 residues. Germline V gene sequence: CDR1 MDHEN, CDR2 SYDVKM. The CDR3 DNA reads as TGTGCCAGCAGTTTAGGCCTGGGGGGGAACTCGAGGAATCAGCCCCAGCATTTT. The encoded protein is CASSLGLGGNSRNQPQHF.

This clone was detected ten times or more. The CDR3, as DNA: TGCAGCGTTGAGCTTGGTCGACCCTACGAGCAGTACTTC. Translating gives CSVELGRPYEQYF. The chain combines TRBV29-1 with TRBJ2-7; D is uncertain. This CDR3 contains 13 residues. The V gene lost 3 bases and the J gene lost 2 bases, with 11 bases spanning the gap. Germline V gene lookup returns CDR1 SQVTM and CDR2 ANQGSEA.